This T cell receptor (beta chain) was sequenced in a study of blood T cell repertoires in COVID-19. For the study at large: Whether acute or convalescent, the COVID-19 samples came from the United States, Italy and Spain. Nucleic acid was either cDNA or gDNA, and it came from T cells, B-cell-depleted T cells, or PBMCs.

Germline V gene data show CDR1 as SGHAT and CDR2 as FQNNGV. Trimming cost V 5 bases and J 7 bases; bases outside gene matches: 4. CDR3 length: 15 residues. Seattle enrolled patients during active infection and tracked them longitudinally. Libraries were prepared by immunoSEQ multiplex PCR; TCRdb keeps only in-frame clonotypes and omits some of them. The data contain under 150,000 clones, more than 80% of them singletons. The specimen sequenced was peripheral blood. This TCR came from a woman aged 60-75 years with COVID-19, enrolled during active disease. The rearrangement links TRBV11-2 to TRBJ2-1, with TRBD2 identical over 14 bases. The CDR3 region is CASSPTSGGDNEQFF. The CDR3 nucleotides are TGTGCCAGCAGCCCGACTAGCGGGGGGGATAATGAGCAGTTCTTC.